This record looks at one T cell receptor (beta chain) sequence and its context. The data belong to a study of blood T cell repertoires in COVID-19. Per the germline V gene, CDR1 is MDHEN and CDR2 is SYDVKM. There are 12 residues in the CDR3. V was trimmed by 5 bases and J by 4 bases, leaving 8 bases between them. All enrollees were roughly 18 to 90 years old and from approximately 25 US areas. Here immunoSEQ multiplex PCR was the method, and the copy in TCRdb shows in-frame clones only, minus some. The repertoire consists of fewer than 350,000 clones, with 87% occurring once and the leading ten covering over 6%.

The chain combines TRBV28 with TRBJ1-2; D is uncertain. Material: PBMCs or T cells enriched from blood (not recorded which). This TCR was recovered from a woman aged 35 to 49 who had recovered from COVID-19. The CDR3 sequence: CASSPLVYGYTF. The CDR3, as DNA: TGTGCCAGCAGTCCGCTAGTCTATGGCTACACCTTC.